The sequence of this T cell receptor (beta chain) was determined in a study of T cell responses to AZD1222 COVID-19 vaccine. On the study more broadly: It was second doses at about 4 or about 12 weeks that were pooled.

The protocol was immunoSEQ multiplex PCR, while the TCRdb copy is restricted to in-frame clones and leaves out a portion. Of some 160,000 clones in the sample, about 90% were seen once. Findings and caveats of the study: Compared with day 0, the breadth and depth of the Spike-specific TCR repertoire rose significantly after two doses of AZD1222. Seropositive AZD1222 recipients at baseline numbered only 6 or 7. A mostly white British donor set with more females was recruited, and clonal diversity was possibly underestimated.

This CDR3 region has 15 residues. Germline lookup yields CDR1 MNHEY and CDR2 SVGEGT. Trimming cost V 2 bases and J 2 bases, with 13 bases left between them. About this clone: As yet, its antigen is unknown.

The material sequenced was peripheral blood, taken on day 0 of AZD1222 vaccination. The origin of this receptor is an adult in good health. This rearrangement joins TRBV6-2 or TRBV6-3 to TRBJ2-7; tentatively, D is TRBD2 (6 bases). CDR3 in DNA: TGTGCCAGCAGTTACGGGGCTAGCGTTGCCTACGAGCAGTACTTC. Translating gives CASSYGASVAYEQYF.